The 24 T cell receptor beta chains reported below all come from one sample, sequenced in a study of shared clonotypes between healthy human individuals. The repertoire was sequenced with immunoSEQ multiplex PCR; TCRdb's copy has only in-frame clones and lacks some. The table lists more than 2 million clones, around 95% of them singletons. The sequenced sample was naive CD4+ T cells sorted from blood. Described subset: CD45RA+ positively selected. The receptors derive from a man between 18 and 29 years old in good health.

The V gene is TRBV7-2, the J gene TRBJ2-2, with D possibly being TRBD1 or TRBD2 (5 bases each). With 2 bases removed from V and 7 bases from J, the gap between germline ends came to 14 bases. The germline V gene has CDR1 SGHTA and CDR2 FQGNSA. The CDR3 loop spans 15 amino acids. DNA for the CDR3: TGTGCCAGCAGCTTAAGGTGGGGGAACGGCGGGGAGCTGTTTTTT. Its translation: CASSLRWGNGGELFF.

V and J are TRBV2 and TRBJ1-2; 8 positions match TRBD1. Unmatched junction bases numbered 4, after V lost 6 bases and J lost 4 bases. Germline CDR1 is SNHLY and CDR2 is FYNNEI. The CDR3 has 13 amino acids. CDR3 residues: CASRGQGSYGYTF. The DNA of the CDR3 is TGTGCCAGCAGAGGACAGGGTTCCTATGGCTACACCTTC.

Concerning this clone: Other DNA sequences in this specimen translate into the identical CDR3. V usage is TRBV5-1 and J usage is TRBJ1-4; no definite D call. V was pared by 1 base and J by 0 bases, with 10 bases between. The CDR3 runs 16 residues. Germline lookup yields CDR1 SGHRS and CDR2 YFSETQ. The CDR3 DNA reads as TGCGCCAGCAGCTTGCGCGCAGTTGCAACTAATGAAAAACTGTTTTTT. Its translation is CASSLRAVATNEKLFF.

As regards this clone: The sample carries other DNA sequences with the same CDR3. CDR3 protein: CATSRGVNTEAFF. CDR3 bases: TGTGCCACCAGCAGGGGTGTCAACACTGAAGCTTTCTTT. J is TRBJ1-1 and V is TRBV15; D gene ambiguous. V gave up 3 bases and J gave up 2 bases, with 7 bases separating them. The CDR3 runs 13 residues. CDR1 and CDR2 (germline): LNHNV, YYDKDF (reference sequence).

On this clone: Different DNA sequences within this sample yield the same CDR3. The genes are TRBV5-1 and TRBJ2-7; D gene ambiguous. The CDR3 is 12 residues long. V was trimmed by 0 bases and J by 7 bases, leaving 8 bases between them. CDR1 and CDR2 from the germline V gene are SGHRS and YFSETQ. The CDR3: CASSLALGEQYF. Here the CDR3 DNA reads TGCGCCAGCAGCTTGGCCCTGGGGGAGCAGTACTTC.

The chain carries TRBV7-2 and TRBJ2-2, with TRBD1 identical over 11 bases. Germline assignment: CDR1 SGHTA and CDR2 FQGNSA. The CDR3 contains 17 residues. V gave up 5 bases and J gave up 2 bases; unmatched junction bases: 7. CDR3 protein: CASSKRRTGGNTGELFF. The CDR3 DNA sequence: TGTGCCAGCAGCAAACGCCGGACAGGGGGCAACACCGGGGAGCTGTTTTTT.

The V and J genes are TRBV30 and TRBJ2-6; the D gene is possibly TRBD2 (7 bases). Germline CDR1 is GTSNPN and CDR2 is SVGIG (reference sequence). CDR3 length: 17 amino acids. The V end was cut by 7 bases, the J end by 0 bases, with 19 bases between. The CDR3 loop reads CASNRGGALSGANVLTF. CDR3 sequence (DNA): TGTGCCTCCAATCGTGGGGGGGCACTCTCTGGGGCCAACGTCCTGACTTTC.

This chain joins TRBV7-2 and TRBJ2-5; D tentatively fits TRBD1 or TRBD2 (5 bases each). With 1 base removed from V and 4 bases from J, the gap between germline ends came to 13 bases. This CDR3 comprises 15 residues. The V gene's germline CDR1 is SGHTA and CDR2 FQGNSA. The CDR3 DNA reads as TGTGCCAGCAGCTTAGTGGGGGAGCTAGGAGAGACCCAGTACTTC. Translated, it gives CASSLVGELGETQYF.

The chain uses TRBV7-9 and TRBJ1-1; 9 bases are shared with TRBD1. Losses at the gene ends were 5 bases for V and 1 base for J; bases not matched to a gene: 11. CDR1 and CDR2 (germline): SEHNR, FQNEAQ (reference sequence). The CDR3 contains 17 residues. CDR3 residues: CASSEGTGKRGNTEAFF. The CDR3 region has the DNA TGTGCCAGCAGCGAAGGGACAGGGAAGAGGGGGAACACTGAAGCTTTCTTT.

This clone has only one observation. The gene calls are TRBV5-4 and TRBJ2-3; D gene ambiguous. The V end lost 4 bases, the J end lost 2 bases, and 11 bases lay between the germline ends. This CDR3 spans 14 amino acids. Germline loops: CDR1 SGHNT, CDR2 YYREEE (reference sequence). CDR3 protein: CASSPQRPTDTQYF. In DNA, the CDR3 is TGTGCCAGCAGCCCGCAGCGACCCACAGATACGCAGTATTTT.

This chain links TRBV10-3 with TRBJ2-1; D not certain. Deletions cut 10 bases from V and 0 bases from J, with 13 bases between. CDR3 length: 14 residues. Germline V gene sequence: CDR1 ENHRY, CDR2 SYGVKD. The CDR3 loop is CATNQELSYNEQFF. For the CDR3, the DNA is TGTGCCACTAATCAGGAGCTCTCCTACAATGAGCAGTTCTTC.

The chain couples TRBV4-2 to TRBJ2-1, with D possibly being TRBD2 (6 bases). Germline CDR1 LGHNA, CDR2 YNFKEQ. The CDR3 covers 13 residues. Trimming stripped 4 bases from V and 10 bases from J, with 14 bases between. CDR3: CASSLASGEEQFF. CDR3 nucleotide sequence: TGTGCCAGCAGCCTCGCCTCGGGGGAGGAGCAGTTCTTC.

This clone was counted between two and nine times. The V call is TRBV19, the J call TRBJ1-6; 10 positions agree with TRBD1. Germline CDR1 reads LNHDA; CDR2 reads SQIVND (reference sequence). J lost 10 bases, V lost 7 bases, and 10 bases had no gene match. The CDR3 length is 15 residues. In nucleotides, the CDR3 is TGTGCCAGTACCTTGGGGACAGGGGTTAACTCACCCCTCCACTTT. Translation gives CASTLGTGVNSPLHF.

The J gene is TRBJ2-7, the V gene TRBV2, with 7 bases fitting TRBD1. Germline V lookup: CDR1 SNHLY, CDR2 FYNNEI. V trimming: 4 bases; J trimming: 2 bases; junction bases outside the gene matches: 5. This CDR3 contains 14 residues. CDR3 nucleotides: TGTGCCAGCAGTGGTAGGGGGCTAACCTACGAGCAGTACTTC. As protein: CASSGRGLTYEQYF.

The chain recombines TRBV29-1 with TRBJ1-5; D remains unclear. V lost 6 bases and J lost 2, with 11 bases in between. The CDR3 totals 13 residues. Germline V gives CDR1 SQVTM, CDR2 ANQGSEA. CDR3 loop: CSVGGEGNQPQHF. CDR3 nucleotides: TGCAGCGTCGGTGGCGAGGGCAATCAGCCCCAGCATTTT.

V is TRBV7-9 and J is TRBJ1-3, with 8 positions matching TRBD1. Losses at the gene ends were 4 bases for V and 7 bases for J; bases not matched to a gene: 3. This CDR3 is built from 13 residues. From germline, CDR1 is SEHNR and CDR2 FQNEAQ (reference sequence). CDR3 sequence (DNA): TGTGCCAGCAGCTCGGACAGGGTTAACACCATATATTTT. This gives the protein CASSSDRVNTIYF.

This clone was detected only a few times. The V call is TRBV2, the J call TRBJ1-5, with D perhaps matching TRBD1 (5 bases). Germline values: CDR1 SNHLY, CDR2 FYNNEI. V was trimmed by 5 bases and J by 3 bases, leaving 11 bases between them. The CDR3 runs 14 residues. CDR3 residues: CASSLDRINQPQHF. In DNA, the CDR3 is TGTGCCAGCAGTCTAGACAGAATCAATCAGCCCCAGCATTTT.

The J gene is TRBJ2-3, the V gene TRBV5-6, with 12 bases fitting TRBD1. After removal of 5 bases from V and 6 bases from J, the junction contained 7 bases not matched to a gene. The CDR3 contains 15 residues. Germline CDR1 is SGHDT and CDR2 is YYEEEE. For the CDR3, the DNA is TGTGCCAGCAGTCCAGGGACAGGGGGCTTGGATACGCAGTATTTT. It specifies CASSPGTGGLDTQYF.

As concerns this clone: Other nucleotide sequences from this sample produce the same CDR3. V gene TRBV15 combines with J gene TRBJ1-2, with D possibly matching TRBD1 (5 bases). This CDR3 is built from 13 residues. V lost 5 bases and J 1 base, leaving 8 bases between the germline ends. Germline-derived CDR1 and CDR2 are LNHNV and YYDKDF (reference sequence). CDR3 coding DNA: TGTGCCACCAGCCGTGACAGTAACTATGGCTACACCTTC. Translating it yields CATSRDSNYGYTF.

This chain connects TRBV19 to TRBJ1-5; maybe TRBD1 (5 bases). Germline CDR1 is LNHDA and CDR2 is SQIVND (reference sequence). The CDR3 contains 17 residues. Trimming pared 1 base from V and 2 bases from J, leaving 15 bases between. The CDR3 region is CASSIAQGGRGNQPQHF. In DNA form, the CDR3 reads TGTGCCAGTAGTATAGCTCAGGGAGGACGAGGCAATCAGCCCCAGCATTTT.

This clone was recorded only once. The chain has TRBV6-5 and TRBJ1-6, with a possible D match to TRBD1 (5 bases). CDR1 and CDR2 (germline): MNHEY, SVGAGI. The germline V and J ends were trimmed by 5 bases and 15 bases, with 14 bases remaining between them. CDR3 length: 12 amino acids. The CDR3 nucleotides read TGTGCCAGCAGTAGATACAGGCACGACCTCCACTTT. This encodes CASSRYRHDLHF.

This sequence joins TRBV18 and TRBJ1-4; D is ambiguous. V lost 3 bases and J 7 bases, leaving 12 bases between the germline ends. CDR1 is KGHSH, CDR2 LQKENI, per germline. The CDR3 loop spans 14 amino acids. CDR3 nucleotides: TGTGCCAGCTCACCCGTTGTGCCGGGTGAAAAACTGTTTTTT. Translation gives CASSPVVPGEKLFF.

V and J are TRBV6-1 and TRBJ1-1; D unclear. V gave up 7 bases and J gave up 1 base, with 4 bases separating them. This CDR3 has 11 residues. Germline CDR1 MNHNS, CDR2 SASEGT. CDR3 sequence reads: CASIWNTEAFF. DNA of the CDR3: TGTGCCAGCATTTGGAACACTGAAGCTTTCTTT.

This chain connects TRBV15 to TRBJ1-2; TRBD1 might be the D (5 bases). This CDR3 has 13 amino acids. Trimming cost V 4 bases and J 4 bases, with 10 bases left between them. CDR1 and CDR2 from the germline V gene are LNHNV and YYDKDF (reference sequence). CDR3 protein: CATSTRDSYGYTF. CDR3 DNA: TGTGCCACCAGCACAAGGGACTCCTATGGCTACACCTTC.